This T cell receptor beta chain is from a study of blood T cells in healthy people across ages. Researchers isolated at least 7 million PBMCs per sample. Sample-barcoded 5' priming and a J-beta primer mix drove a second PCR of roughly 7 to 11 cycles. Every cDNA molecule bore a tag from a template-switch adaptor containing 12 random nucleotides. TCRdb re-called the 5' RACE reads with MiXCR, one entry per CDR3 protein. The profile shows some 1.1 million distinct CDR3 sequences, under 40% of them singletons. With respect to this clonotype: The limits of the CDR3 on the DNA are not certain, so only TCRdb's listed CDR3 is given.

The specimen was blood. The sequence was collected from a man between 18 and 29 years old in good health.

The CDR3 sequence: CASRAGQGEYGCTF. The rearrangement joins TRBV4-1 to TRBJ1-2; the table gives TRBD1 as D, unverified against the DNA. Germline V lookup: CDR1 MGHRA, CDR2 YSYEKL. The CDR3 extends over 14 residues, inclusive of both ends.